What follows is one T cell receptor (beta chain) and its context. Antigen: not known. The sample originates from a study of shared clonotypes between healthy human individuals. Positively selected for CCR7, the CD45RO-negative cells used as naive CD8 cells excluded terminally differentiated effector memory CD45RA+ cells. General study results and limits: The study found lower generation probabilities in non-shared clonotypes than in those shared by all four donors.

Sequenced by immunoSEQ multiplex PCR; TCRdb stores in-frame clones only, minus some. The table includes roughly 2.1 million clones, 85% to 95% detected once. V lost 1 base, J lost 4 bases, and 10 bases lay in between. Germline loops: CDR1 SEHNR, CDR2 FQNEAQ (reference sequence). This CDR3 is built from 14 residues. The chain carries TRBV7-9 and TRBJ1-1, with D perhaps TRBD1 (5 bases). The sequence was collected from a man aged 18 to 29 in good health. Some clones in this sample may be carry-over from other donors' samples. The sequencing sample was made of naive CD8+ T cells from PBMCs. CDR3 DNA: TGTGCCAGCAGCTTAGAGCTCAGGGTCACTGAAGCTTTCTTT. It specifies CASSLELRVTEAFF. The full variable domain, in which reference TRBV7-9 and TRBJ1-1 provide the parts outside the CDR3, is DTGVSQNPRHKITKRGQNVTFRCDPISEHNRLYWYRQTLGQGPEFLTYFQNEAQLEKSRLLSDRFSAERPKGSFSTLEIQRTEQGDSAMYLCASSLELRVTEAFFGQGTRLTVV.